This entry lists 17 T cell receptor beta chains sequenced from one sample in a study of high-grade serous ovarian cancer treatment subgroups. TCRdb's copy holds only in-frame clones and misses some; the assay was immunoSEQ multiplex PCR. The sample contains about 3,100 clones, 80% of which appear only once. The tumor samples were collected prior to definitive surgery or chemotherapy. Sequenced sample: tumor tissue. These receptors all stem from a human donor with high-grade serous ovarian cancer.

V is TRBV11-2 and J is TRBJ2-3; D gene uncertain. Per germline, CDR1 SGHAT and CDR2 FQNNGV. This CDR3 has 15 amino acids. Trimming left V 3 bases short and J 4 bases short, with 14 bases between. The CDR3 reads CASSFLAEAADTQYF. CDR3 bases: TGTGCCAGCAGCTTTTTGGCCGAGGCGGCAGATACGCAGTATTTT.

V and J are TRBV7-2 and TRBJ1-2; the match to TRBD1 covers 10 bases. The CDR3 is 14 amino acids. The V segment lost 6 bases and the J segment 7 bases; nucleotides outside the gene matches: 8. Germline V gene lookup returns CDR1 SGHTA and CDR2 FQGNSA. Here the CDR3 DNA reads TGTGCCAGCAGGGTAGACAGGGGGCCTAGTGGCTACACCTTC. This codes for CASRVDRGPSGYTF.

This clone was recorded a few times. This chain uses TRBV7-9 with TRBJ2-7, with D uncertain. The CDR3 runs to 14 residues. V lost 1 base, J lost 3 bases, and 10 bases lay in between. CDR1 SEHNR and CDR2 FQNEAQ come from the germline V gene (reference sequence). CDR3 sequence (DNA): TGTGCCAGCAGCTTAGACACCTTTTACTACGAGCAGTACTTC. Protein product: CASSLDTFYYEQYF.

The V gene is TRBV19, the J gene TRBJ1-2; D possibly corresponds to TRBD1 (5 bases). Deletions cut 2 bases from V and 8 bases from J, with 18 bases between. Germline CDR1 LNHDA, CDR2 SQIVND (reference sequence). This CDR3 region has 15 residues. This CDR3 is CASSIFEFAGEGYTF. For the CDR3, the DNA is TGTGCCAGTAGTATATTCGAGTTCGCGGGGGAAGGCTACACCTTC.

The rearrangement joins TRBV4-1 to TRBJ2-3; D might be TRBD2 (5 bases). The germline V gene has CDR1 MGHRA and CDR2 YSYEKL. This CDR3 contains 16 residues. Trimming removed 4 bases at V and 3 bases at J, with 17 bases between. The CDR3 sequence is CASSPEVGKWTDTQYF. CDR3 coding DNA: TGCGCCAGCAGCCCCGAGGTCGGGAAATGGACAGATACGCAGTATTTT.

This clone appeared a single time. The chain employs TRBV5-1 and TRBJ1-3; TRBD1 agrees at 9 bases. The CDR3 runs to 13 residues. The V gene end was trimmed by 3 bases and the J gene end by 7 bases; junction bases not matched to a gene: 2. Germline CDR1 SGHRS, CDR2 YFSETQ. CDR3 coding DNA: TGCGCCAGCAGCTCGGGACAGGGCAACACCATATATTTT. Translated: CASSSGQGNTIYF.

This chain uses TRBV15 with TRBJ1-1; 10 nucleotides line up with TRBD1. Germline V gives CDR1 LNHNV, CDR2 YYDKDF (reference sequence). The V segment lost 1 base and the J segment 1 base; nucleotides outside the gene matches: 9. The CDR3 has 18 residues. The CDR3 DNA sequence: TGTGCCACCAGCAGAGGGGACAGGGGATTCGGGTGGAACACTGAAGCTTTCTTT. This sequence encodes CATSRGDRGFGWNTEAFF.

J is TRBJ2-1 and V is TRBV18; D is tentatively TRBD1 or TRBD2 (5 bases each). V dropped 0 bases and J dropped 4 bases, with 13 bases sitting between them. This CDR3 is built from 16 residues. Germline-derived CDR1 and CDR2 are KGHSH and LQKENI. CDR3 sequence (DNA): TGTGCCAGCTCACCACCTGGGACCACCAATTACAATGAGCAGTTCTTC. Residues: CASSPPGTTNYNEQFF.

Note on this clone: The junction differs from germline at one of its ends, possibly a read error. Other DNA sequences in this specimen translate into the identical CDR3. This chain links TRBV27 with TRBJ2-1; 7 bases align to TRBD2. The CDR3 is 17 amino acids. Germline V gene lookup returns CDR1 MNHEY and CDR2 SMNVEV (reference sequence). The CDR3 loop reads CASRPLLSGPSYNEQFF. Here the CDR3 DNA reads TGTGCTAGCAGACCCCTCCTTAGCGGGCCATCCTACAATGAGCAGTTCTTC.

The rearrangement uses TRBV14 and TRBJ1-1; 8 bases are shared with TRBD1. This CDR3 is built from 16 residues. V was clipped by 1 base and J by 1 base; unmatched bases: 5. Germline V gene lookup returns CDR1 SGHDN and CDR2 FVKESK. CDR3 nucleotide sequence: TGTGCCAGCAGCCAAGCCGGACAGGGATCGAACACTGAAGCTTTCTTT. It yields the protein CASSQAGQGSNTEAFF.

This clone appeared a single time. The chain couples TRBV14 to TRBJ1-2; D is perhaps TRBD1 (5 bases). Germline V gives CDR1 SGHDN, CDR2 FVKESK. The V end was cut by 4 bases, the J end by 0 bases, with 18 bases between. The CDR3 loop spans 17 amino acids. The CDR3 DNA reads TGTGCCAGCAGCCCGCACTCCGGGACGGAAGCTAACTATGGCTACACCTTC. As protein: CASSPHSGTEANYGYTF. Full variable domain (outside the CDR3, taken from reference TRBV14 and TRBJ1-2): EAGVTQFPSHSVIEKGQTVTLRCDPISGHDNLYWYRRVMGKEIKFLLHFVKESKQDESGMPNNRFLAERTGGTYSTLKVQPAELEDSGVYFCASSPHSGTEANYGYTFGSGTRLTVV.

This chain joins TRBV9 and TRBJ2-3, with 10 bases that match TRBD1. The CDR3 has 19 residues. Germline lookup yields CDR1 SGDLS and CDR2 YYNGEE. V dropped 0 bases and J dropped 1; count of bases not matched to a gene: 11. The CDR3 bases are TGTGCCAGCAGCGTAGCTTTTCCGGGACAGGGGCTGGGCACAGATACGCAGTATTTT. It is translated as CASSVAFPGQGLGTDTQYF.

The chain carries TRBV28 and TRBJ2-2; D perhaps matches TRBD1 (6 bases). The CDR3 is made up of 14 amino acids. V was trimmed by 4 bases and J by 4 bases, leaving 10 bases between them. Germline CDR1 is MDHEN and CDR2 is SYDVKM. CDR3 in DNA: TGTGCCAGCAGTTCAGGGGAGTTCACCGGGGAGCTGTTTTTT. Protein sequence: CASSSGEFTGELFF.

This chain links TRBV28 with TRBJ1-2; D unresolved. Trimming removed 3 bases from V and 2 bases from J, with 13 bases in between. Per the germline V gene, CDR1 is MDHEN and CDR2 is SYDVKM. The CDR3 spans 15 residues. The CDR3 sequence is CASSLVTATNYGYTF. DNA for the CDR3: TGTGCCAGCAGTTTGGTAACAGCCACAAACTATGGCTACACCTTC.

This chain's CDR3 is CASSPNPTGNGYTF. CDR3 nucleotides: TGTGCCAGCAGCCCTAACCCGACAGGGAATGGCTACACCTTC. The V and J genes are TRBV2 and TRBJ1-2, with 7 nucleotides matching TRBD1. There are 14 residues in the CDR3. CDR1 SNHLY and CDR2 FYNNEI come from the germline V gene. Trimming took 6 bases from V and 6 from J; bases not matched to a gene: 10.

This clone was observed once. J is TRBJ2-1 and V is TRBV19, with 9 nucleotides matching TRBD1. V was clipped by 8 bases and J by 7 bases; unmatched bases: 6. The CDR3 spans 13 residues. Germline V gives CDR1 LNHDA, CDR2 SQIVND (reference sequence). The CDR3 spells CASGGQGGNEQFF. The CDR3, as DNA: TGTGCCAGTGGGGGACAGGGCGGGAATGAGCAGTTCTTC.

This CDR3 is CASSGFGTGVHEQYF. In nucleotides, the CDR3 is TGTGCCAGCAGTGGCTTCGGGACAGGGGTCCACGAGCAGTACTTC. The gene calls are TRBV2 and TRBJ2-7, with 10 bases identical to TRBD1. The V gene end was trimmed by 4 bases and the J gene end by 5 bases; junction bases not matched to a gene: 8. CDR1 and CDR2 (germline): SNHLY, FYNNEI. This CDR3 contains 15 residues. Full variable domain (rest looked up from reference TRBV2 and TRBJ2-7): EPEVTQTPSHQVTQMGQEVILRCVPISNHLYFYWYRQILGQKVEFLVSFYNNEISEKSEIFDDQFSVERPDGSNFTLKIRSTKLEDSAMYFCASSGFGTGVHEQYFGPGTRLTVT.